Given below is one T cell receptor (beta chain) in context. No antigen is known for it. These data come from a study of beta chain features in type 1 diabetes. Background on the study: Taken together, all samples contributed around 100,000,000 examined sorted cells.

The study's findings and limits: A closer apparent resemblance between naive, central memory and Treg TCRB repertoires was seen in patients than in healthy donors. In every one of the four CD4+ subsets, TCRB CDR3s were moderately but significantly shorter in Type 1 diabetes patients. When VDJ junctions were examined, type 1 diabetes patients showed fewer insertions and more deletions.

Every bit of the isolated RNA underwent reverse transcription, so sequencing read expressed TCRB transcripts. Method: immunoSEQ multiplex PCR; TCRdb's copy keeps in-frame clones and lacks some. The data hold under 130,000 clones, with under 30% observed a single time. Per germline, CDR1 KGHSH and CDR2 LQKENI. The CDR3 sequence is 15 residues long. The ends were cut back, 6 bases at V and 7 bases at J, with 20 bases in the middle. Sorting based on CD45RO/CCR7/CD25/CD127/CD95/CD27 separated CD4+ naive, central memory, regulatory and stem cell-like memory cells. The chain combines TRBV18 with TRBJ2-3; D is unclear. The receptor comes from a woman aged 18-35 years with type 1 diabetes. Input material: central memory CD4+ T cells from blood. CDR3 amino acids: CASSPTRQSWHTQYF. DNA for the CDR3: TGTGCCAGCTCCCCTACTCGACAATCGTGGCATACGCAGTATTTT.